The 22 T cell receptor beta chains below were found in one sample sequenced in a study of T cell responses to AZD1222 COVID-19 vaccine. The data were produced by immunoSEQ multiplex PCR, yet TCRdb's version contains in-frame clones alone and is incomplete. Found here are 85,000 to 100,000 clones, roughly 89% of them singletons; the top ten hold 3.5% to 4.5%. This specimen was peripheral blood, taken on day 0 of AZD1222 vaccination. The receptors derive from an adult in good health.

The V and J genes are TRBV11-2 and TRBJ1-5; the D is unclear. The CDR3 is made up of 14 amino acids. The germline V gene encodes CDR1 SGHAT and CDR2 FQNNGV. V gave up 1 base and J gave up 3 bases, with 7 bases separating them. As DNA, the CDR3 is TGTGCCAGCAGCTTAGGACCCATCAATCAGCCCCAGCATTTT. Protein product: CASSLGPINQPQHF.

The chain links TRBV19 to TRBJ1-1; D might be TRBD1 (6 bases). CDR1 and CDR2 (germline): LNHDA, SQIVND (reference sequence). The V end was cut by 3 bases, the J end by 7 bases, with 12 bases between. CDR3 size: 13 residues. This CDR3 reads CASSINRADEAFF. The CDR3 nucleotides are TGTGCCAGTAGTATTAACAGGGCAGATGAAGCTTTCTTT.

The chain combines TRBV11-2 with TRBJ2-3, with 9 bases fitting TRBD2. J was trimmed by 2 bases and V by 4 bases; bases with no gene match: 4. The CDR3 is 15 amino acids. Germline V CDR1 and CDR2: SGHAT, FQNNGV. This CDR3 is CASSYWTSVTDTQYF. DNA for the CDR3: TGTGCCAGCAGCTACTGGACTAGCGTCACAGATACGCAGTATTTT.

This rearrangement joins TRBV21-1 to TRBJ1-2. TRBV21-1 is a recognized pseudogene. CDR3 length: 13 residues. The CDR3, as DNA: TGTGCCAGCAGCAAAGAGGGTAGCTATGGCTACACCTTC. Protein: CASSKEGSYGYTF.

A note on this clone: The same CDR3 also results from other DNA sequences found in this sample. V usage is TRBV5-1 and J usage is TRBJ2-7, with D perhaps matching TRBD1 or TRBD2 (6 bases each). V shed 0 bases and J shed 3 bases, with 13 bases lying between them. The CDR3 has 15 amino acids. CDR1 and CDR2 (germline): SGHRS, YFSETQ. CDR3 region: CASSLAGGEVYEQYF. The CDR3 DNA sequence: TGCGCCAGCAGCTTGGCCGGGGGCGAAGTCTACGAGCAGTACTTC.

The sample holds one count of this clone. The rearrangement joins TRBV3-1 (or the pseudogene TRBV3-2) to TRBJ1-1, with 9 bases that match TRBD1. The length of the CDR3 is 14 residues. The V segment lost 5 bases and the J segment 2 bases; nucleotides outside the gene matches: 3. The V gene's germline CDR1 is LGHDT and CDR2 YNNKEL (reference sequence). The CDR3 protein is CASSDRGGNTEAFF. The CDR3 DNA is TGTGCCAGCAGCGACAGGGGGGGAAACACTGAAGCTTTCTTT.

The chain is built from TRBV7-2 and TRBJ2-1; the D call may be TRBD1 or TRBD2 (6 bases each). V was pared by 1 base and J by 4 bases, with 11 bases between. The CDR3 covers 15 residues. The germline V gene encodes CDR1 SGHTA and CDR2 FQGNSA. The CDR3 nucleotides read TGTGCCAGCAGCTTAGAGGGGGGCCGATACAATGAGCAGTTCTTC. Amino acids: CASSLEGGRYNEQFF.

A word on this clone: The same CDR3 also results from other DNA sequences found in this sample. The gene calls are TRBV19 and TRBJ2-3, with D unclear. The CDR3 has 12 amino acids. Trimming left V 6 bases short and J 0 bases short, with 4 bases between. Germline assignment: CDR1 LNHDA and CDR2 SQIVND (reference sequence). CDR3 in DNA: TGTGCCAGTAGACAGAGCACAGATACGCAGTATTTT. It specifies CASRQSTDTQYF. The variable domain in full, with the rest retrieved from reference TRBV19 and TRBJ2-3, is DGGITQSPKYLFRKEGQNVTLSCEQNLNHDAMYWYRQDPGQGLRLIYYSQIVNDFQKGDIAEGYSVSREKKESFPLTVTSAQKNPTAFYLCASRQSTDTQYFGPGTRLTVL.

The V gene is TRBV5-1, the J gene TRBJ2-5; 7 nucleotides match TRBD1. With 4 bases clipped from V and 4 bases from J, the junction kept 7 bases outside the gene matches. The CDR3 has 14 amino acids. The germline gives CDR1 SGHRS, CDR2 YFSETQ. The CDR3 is CASSALGTVETQYF. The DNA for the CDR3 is TGCGCCAGCAGCGCCCTCGGGACAGTAGAGACCCAGTACTTC.

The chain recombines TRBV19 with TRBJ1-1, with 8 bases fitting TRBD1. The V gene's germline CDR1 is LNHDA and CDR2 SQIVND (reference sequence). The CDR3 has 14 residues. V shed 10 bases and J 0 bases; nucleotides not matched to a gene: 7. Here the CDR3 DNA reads TGTGCCACCTTCGACAGGGGTTTGAACACTGAAGCTTTCTTT. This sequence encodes CATFDRGLNTEAFF.

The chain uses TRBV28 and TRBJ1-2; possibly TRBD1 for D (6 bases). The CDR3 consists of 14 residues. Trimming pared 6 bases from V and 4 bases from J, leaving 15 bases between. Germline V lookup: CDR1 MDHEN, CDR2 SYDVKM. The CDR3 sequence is CASRPDGRGYGYTF. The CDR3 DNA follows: TGTGCCAGCAGGCCAGACGGCAGGGGCTATGGCTACACCTTC.

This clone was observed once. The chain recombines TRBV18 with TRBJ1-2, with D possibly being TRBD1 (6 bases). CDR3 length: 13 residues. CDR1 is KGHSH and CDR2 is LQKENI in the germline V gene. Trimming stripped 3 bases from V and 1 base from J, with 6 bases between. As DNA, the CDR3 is TGTGCCAGCTCACCGGACAGTAACTATGGCTACACCTTC. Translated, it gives CASSPDSNYGYTF.

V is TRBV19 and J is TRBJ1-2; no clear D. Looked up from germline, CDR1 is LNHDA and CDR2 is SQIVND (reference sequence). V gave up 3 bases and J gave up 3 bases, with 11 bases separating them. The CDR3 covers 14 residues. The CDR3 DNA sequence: TGTGCCAGTAGTATCGGCGCAGGACACTATGGCTACACCTTC. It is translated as CASSIGAGHYGYTF. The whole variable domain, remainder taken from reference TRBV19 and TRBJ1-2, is DGGITQSPKYLFRKEGQNVTLSCEQNLNHDAMYWYRQDPGQGLRLIYYSQIVNDFQKGDIAEGYSVSREKKESFPLTVTSAQKNPTAFYLCASSIGAGHYGYTFGSGTRLTVV.

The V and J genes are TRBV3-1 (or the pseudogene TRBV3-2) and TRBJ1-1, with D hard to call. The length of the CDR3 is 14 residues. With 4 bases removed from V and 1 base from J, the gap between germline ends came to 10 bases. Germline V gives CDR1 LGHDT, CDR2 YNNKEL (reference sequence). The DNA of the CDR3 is TGTGCCAGCAGCCTCGTTGGGGAGAACACTGAAGCTTTCTTT. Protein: CASSLVGENTEAFF.

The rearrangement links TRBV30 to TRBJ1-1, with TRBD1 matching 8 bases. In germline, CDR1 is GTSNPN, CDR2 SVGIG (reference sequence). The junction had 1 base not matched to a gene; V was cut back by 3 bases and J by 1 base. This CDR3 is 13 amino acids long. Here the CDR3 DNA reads TGTGCCTGGAGAGGACAGGGGAACACTGAAGCTTTCTTT. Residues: CAWRGQGNTEAFF.

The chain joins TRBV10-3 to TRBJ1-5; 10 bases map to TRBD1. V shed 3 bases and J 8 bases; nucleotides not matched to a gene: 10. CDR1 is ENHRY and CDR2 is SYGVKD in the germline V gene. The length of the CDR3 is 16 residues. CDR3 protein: CAISDDRGLTVEPQHF. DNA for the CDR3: TGTGCCATCAGTGACGACAGGGGGCTTACCGTTGAGCCCCAGCATTTT.

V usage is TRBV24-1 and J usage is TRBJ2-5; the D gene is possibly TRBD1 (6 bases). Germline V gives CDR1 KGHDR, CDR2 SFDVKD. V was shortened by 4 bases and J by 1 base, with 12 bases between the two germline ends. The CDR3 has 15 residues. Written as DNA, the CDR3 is TGTGCCACCAGTGACCGGGACACCATCCAAGAGACCCAGTACTTC. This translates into CATSDRDTIQETQYF.

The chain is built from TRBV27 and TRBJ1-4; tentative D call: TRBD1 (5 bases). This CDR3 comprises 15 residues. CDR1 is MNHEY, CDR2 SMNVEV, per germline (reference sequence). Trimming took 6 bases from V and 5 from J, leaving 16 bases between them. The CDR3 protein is CASSPFGDPNEKLFF. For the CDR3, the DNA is TGTGCCAGCAGCCCATTCGGGGACCCGAATGAAAAACTGTTTTTT. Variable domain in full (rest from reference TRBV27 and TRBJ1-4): EAQVTQNPRYLITVTGKKLTVTCSQNMNHEYMSWYRQDPGLGLRQIYYSMNVEVTDKGDVPEGYKVSRKEKRNFPLILESPSPNQTSLYFCASSPFGDPNEKLFFGSGTQLSVL.

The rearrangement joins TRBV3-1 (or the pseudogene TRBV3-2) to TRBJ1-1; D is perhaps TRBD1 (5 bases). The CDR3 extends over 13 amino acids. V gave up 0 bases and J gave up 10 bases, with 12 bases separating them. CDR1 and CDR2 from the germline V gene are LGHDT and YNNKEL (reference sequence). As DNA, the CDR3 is TGTGCCAGCAGCCAAGATTGGGGGGGTGGAGCTTTCTTT. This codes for CASSQDWGGGAFF.

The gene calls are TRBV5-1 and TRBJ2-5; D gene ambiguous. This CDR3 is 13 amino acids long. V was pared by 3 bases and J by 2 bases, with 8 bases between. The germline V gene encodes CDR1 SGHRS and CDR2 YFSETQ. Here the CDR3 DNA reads TGCGCCAGCAGCTCCGGGCAGCAAGAGACCCAGTACTTC. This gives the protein CASSSGQQETQYF.

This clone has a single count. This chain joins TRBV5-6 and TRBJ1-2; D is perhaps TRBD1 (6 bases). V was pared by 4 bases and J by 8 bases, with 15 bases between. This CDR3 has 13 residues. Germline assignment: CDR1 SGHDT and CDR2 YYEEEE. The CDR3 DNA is TGTGCCAGCAGCCAGGGGAGCAGCTACGGCTACACCTTC. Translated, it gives CASSQGSSYGYTF.

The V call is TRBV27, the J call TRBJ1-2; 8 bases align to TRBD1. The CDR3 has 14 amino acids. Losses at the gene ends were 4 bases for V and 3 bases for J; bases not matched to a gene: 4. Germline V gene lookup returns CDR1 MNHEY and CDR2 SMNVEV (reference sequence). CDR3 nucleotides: TGTGCCAGCAGTTCCAGGGGGCGATACTATGGCTACACCTTC. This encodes CASSSRGRYYGYTF.